These 31 T cell receptor beta chains were all obtained from the same sample, sequenced in a study of blood T cell repertoires in COVID-19. This table comes from immunoSEQ multiplex PCR, and its TCRdb copy is limited to in-frame clones, with some not included. Of 250,000 to 300,000 clones listed, approximately 85% are singletons. The sequencing sample was made of PBMCs or T cells enriched from blood (not recorded which). These receptor sequences come from a woman in her forties or fifties who had recovered from COVID-19.

The V call is TRBV7-9, the J call TRBJ2-1, with 7 bases identical to TRBD2. Germline CDR1 is SEHNR and CDR2 is FQNEAQ (reference sequence). This CDR3 contains 14 residues. The V gene end was trimmed by 7 bases and the J gene end by 4 bases; junction bases not matched to a gene: 7. CDR3 sequence reads: CASNTGTTYNEQFF. In DNA, the CDR3 is TGTGCCAGCAACACTGGGACTACTTACAATGAGCAGTTCTTC. Supplemented by reference TRBV7-9 and TRBJ2-1, the full variable domain reads DTGVSQNPRHKITKRGQNVTFRCDPISEHNRLYWYRQTLGQGPEFLTYFQNEAQLEKSRLLSDRFSAERPKGSFSTLEIQRTEQGDSAMYLCASNTGTTYNEQFFGPGTRLTVL.

The chain has TRBV10-3 and TRBJ2-7, with 10 bases aligning to TRBD2. From germline, CDR1 is ENHRY and CDR2 SYGVKD. Germline trimming cut 6 bases from V and 7 bases from J; bases unmatched to any gene: 3. The CDR3 spans 12 residues. The CDR3 is CAISLAGEEQYF. The CDR3 DNA reads TGTGCCATCAGCCTAGCGGGAGAAGAGCAGTACTTC.

The chain links TRBV30 to TRBJ2-1; TRBD2 aligns across 7 bases. The length of the CDR3 is 13 residues. CDR1 GTSNPN and CDR2 SVGIG come from the germline V gene (reference sequence). Trimming took 3 bases from V and 8 from J; bases not matched to a gene: 7. The CDR3 nucleotides are TGTGCCTGGAGAAGGGCGGGAGCGGATGAGCAGTTCTTC. Its protein is CAWRRAGADEQFF.

The rearrangement uses TRBV28 and TRBJ1-4; TRBD1 might be the D (5 bases). Trimming pared 5 bases from V and 0 bases from J, leaving 13 bases between. The CDR3 is made up of 16 amino acids. The V gene's germline CDR1 is MDHEN and CDR2 SYDVKM. CDR3 loop: CASSLIWGTTNEKLFF. The DNA of the CDR3 is TGTGCCAGCAGTCTAATCTGGGGCACAACTAATGAAAAACTGTTTTTT. The variable domain in full, completed from reference TRBV28 and TRBJ1-4, reads DVKVTQSSRYLVKRTGEKVFLECVQDMDHENMFWYRQDPGLGLRLIYFSYDVKMKEKGDIPEGYSVSREKKERFSLILESASTNQTSMYLCASSLIWGTTNEKLFFGSGTQLSVL.

The CDR3: CASSGTGVGTEAFF. The CDR3 coding sequence is TGTGCCAGCAGTGGGACAGGGGTGGGCACTGAAGCTTTCTTT. The V and J genes are TRBV2 and TRBJ1-1, with TRBD1 identical over 9 bases. Germline CDR1 and CDR2: SNHLY and FYNNEI. This CDR3 is built from 14 residues. V lost 4 bases to trimming and J lost 4 bases; unmatched junction nucleotides: 4. Full variable domain (remainder filled in from reference TRBV2 and TRBJ1-1): EPEVTQTPSHQVTQMGQEVILRCVPISNHLYFYWYRQILGQKVEFLVSFYNNEISEKSEIFDDQFSVERPDGSNFTLKIRSTKLEDSAMYFCASSGTGVGTEAFFGQGTRLTVV.

V gene TRBV10-2 combines with J gene TRBJ2-7; D is perhaps TRBD2 (5 bases). Germline V gene sequence: CDR1 WSHSY, CDR2 SAAADI. Between the trimmed V and J ends, which lost 7 bases and 0 bases, there was a span of 16 bases. The CDR3 contains 15 residues. The CDR3 coding sequence is TGCGCCAGCAAGAGCGGTGCCGGTCGCTCCTACGAGCAGTACTTC. Its protein is CASKSGAGRSYEQYF.

This clone has just a few counts. The CDR3 sequence: CASSLGSSGAGELFF. Here the CDR3 DNA reads TGCGCCAGCAGCTTGGGTTCTAGCGGGGCCGGGGAGCTGTTTTTT. The V call is TRBV5-1, the J call TRBJ2-2; the match to TRBD2 covers 9 bases. CDR1 and CDR2 from the germline V gene are SGHRS and YFSETQ. The CDR3 covers 15 residues. V trimming: 0 bases; J trimming: 6 bases; junction bases outside the gene matches: 3.

This chain links TRBV28 with TRBJ1-2, with D unclear. Germline V gene lookup returns CDR1 MDHEN and CDR2 SYDVKM. CDR3 length: 11 amino acids. V was clipped by 6 bases and J by 8 bases, with 10 bases between them. CDR3 residues: CASSGPEGYTF. The CDR3 coding sequence is TGTGCCAGCAGCGGTCCGGAGGGCTACACCTTC.

This CDR3 reads CASSGGRSGQETQYF. The CDR3 DNA reads TGTGCCAGTAGTGGGGGCCGGAGCGGCCAAGAGACCCAGTACTTC. J is TRBJ2-5 and V is TRBV19; the D gene is possibly TRBD1 (6 bases). This CDR3 contains 15 residues. Trimming removed 5 bases from V and 1 base from J, with 14 bases in between. Germline loops: CDR1 LNHDA, CDR2 SQIVND (reference sequence).

This clone was counted only a few times. This chain uses TRBV19 with TRBJ2-4; D is possibly TRBD1 (5 bases). Germline V gene data show CDR1 as LNHDA and CDR2 as SQIVND (reference sequence). The CDR3 is 16 residues long. Trimming took off 7 bases at V and 0 bases at J, with 16 bases between the two ends. The CDR3 protein is CASNPTSTVAKNIQYF. The CDR3 DNA is TGTGCCAGTAACCCCACCTCGACAGTAGCCAAAAACATTCAGTACTTC. The full variable domain, its missing parts supplied by reference TRBV19 and TRBJ2-4, is DGGITQSPKYLFRKEGQNVTLSCEQNLNHDAMYWYRQDPGQGLRLIYYSQIVNDFQKGDIAEGYSVSREKKESFPLTVTSAQKNPTAFYLCASNPTSTVAKNIQYFGAGTRLSVL.

V and J are TRBV5-1 and TRBJ2-7, with 9 bases lining up with TRBD1. Germline CDR1 reads SGHRS; CDR2 reads YFSETQ. The CDR3 spans 17 residues. The trim removed 4 bases at V and 2 bases at J, leaving 13 bases unmatched. The CDR3 loop reads CASSPAPPGQGTYEQYF. DNA for the CDR3: TGCGCCAGCAGCCCCGCCCCCCCGGGACAGGGAACCTACGAGCAGTACTTC.

V is TRBV4-1 and J is TRBJ1-2, with 10 positions matching TRBD1. This CDR3 region has 17 residues. Trimming removed 6 bases from V and 4 bases from J; junction bases left unmatched: 14. Looked up from germline, CDR1 is MGHRA and CDR2 is YSYEKL. The CDR3 coding sequence is TGCGCCAGCAGACAGCCAACAGCCGGGGACAGGGGCTATGGCTACACCTTC. Protein sequence: CASRQPTAGDRGYGYTF.

The chain recombines TRBV20-1 with TRBJ2-2; 9 bases map to TRBD1. There are 14 residues in the CDR3. CDR1 and CDR2 (germline): DFQATT, SNEGSKA (reference sequence). With V trimmed by 3 bases and J by 6 bases, 5 bases remained unmatched. This chain's CDR3 is CSASLQGAAGELFF. In nucleotides, the CDR3 is TGCAGTGCTAGTTTACAGGGGGCGGCCGGGGAGCTGTTTTTT.

The V and J genes are TRBV7-9 and TRBJ2-1; TRBD2 aligns across 11 bases. CDR1 is SEHNR, CDR2 FQNEAQ, per germline (reference sequence). CDR3 length: 18 amino acids. The V gene end was trimmed by 0 bases and the J gene end by 0 bases; junction bases not matched to a gene: 4. The CDR3, as DNA: TGTGCCAGCAGCTTAGCGGGACTAGCGGATTACTCCTACAATGAGCAGTTCTTC. It yields the protein CASSLAGLADYSYNEQFF. Drawing the rest from reference TRBV7-9 and TRBJ2-1, the complete variable domain is DTGVSQNPRHKITKRGQNVTFRCDPISEHNRLYWYRQTLGQGPEFLTYFQNEAQLEKSRLLSDRFSAERPKGSFSTLEIQRTEQGDSAMYLCASSLAGLADYSYNEQFFGPGTRLTVL.

In nucleotides, the CDR3 is TGTGCCAGCCAGGGGGTACCAGGGAAGGGTGAAAAACTGTTTTTT. As protein: CASQGVPGKGEKLFF. The chain carries TRBV2 and TRBJ1-4; 7 bases fit TRBD1. The V and J ends lost 8 bases and 7 bases, in that order; junction bases with no gene match: 13. This CDR3 is built from 15 residues. Germline V gene sequence: CDR1 SNHLY, CDR2 FYNNEI. Drawing the rest from reference TRBV2 and TRBJ1-4, the complete variable domain is EPEVTQTPSHQVTQMGQEVILRCVPISNHLYFYWYRQILGQKVEFLVSFYNNEISEKSEIFDDQFSVERPDGSNFTLKIRSTKLEDSAMYFCASQGVPGKGEKLFFGSGTQLSVL.

V usage is TRBV2 and J usage is TRBJ2-7; 9 nucleotides align to TRBD2. The CDR3 extends over 15 amino acids. The ends lost 6 bases at V and 2 bases at J; junction bases unmatched: 8. CDR1 SNHLY and CDR2 FYNNEI come from the germline V gene. The CDR3 is CASRQTSGYAYEQYF. The DNA for the CDR3 is TGTGCCAGCAGGCAAACTAGCGGGTACGCCTACGAGCAGTACTTC.

The chain has TRBV5-1 and TRBJ1-6; tentative D call: TRBD1 (6 bases). Between the trimmed V and J ends, which lost 1 base and 6 bases, there was a span of 14 bases. Germline V gives CDR1 SGHRS, CDR2 YFSETQ. The length of the CDR3 is 16 residues. CDR3 loop: CASSLIGQRGNSPLHF. CDR3 coding DNA: TGCGCCAGCAGCTTGATTGGACAGAGGGGTAATTCACCCCTCCACTTT.

This clone turned up a few times. The rearrangement links TRBV29-1 to TRBJ1-4, with D maybe TRBD1 (5 bases). Germline values: CDR1 SQVTM, CDR2 ANQGSEA. V dropped 7 bases and J dropped 5 bases, with 14 bases sitting between them. This CDR3 contains 13 residues. This CDR3 reads CSARGGGNEKLFF. Here the CDR3 DNA reads TGCAGCGCCCGCGGGGGAGGGAATGAAAAACTGTTTTTT.

The V gene is TRBV7-3, the J gene TRBJ2-1; 9 bases are a match to TRBD1. Looked up from germline, CDR1 is SGHTA and CDR2 is FQGTGA. The V and J ends lost 5 bases and 6 bases, in that order; junction bases with no gene match: 5. The length of the CDR3 is 14 residues. The CDR3 loop is CASSPQGALNEQFF. The CDR3, as DNA: TGTGCCAGCAGCCCACAGGGGGCTCTCAATGAGCAGTTCTTC.

The chain is built from TRBV6-6 and TRBJ1-1, with 7 bases fitting TRBD1. CDR1 is MNHNY and CDR2 is SVGAGI in the germline V gene (reference sequence). The V and J ends lost 2 bases and 3 bases, in that order; junction bases with no gene match: 3. The CDR3 length is 14 residues. CDR3: CASSYRGHDTEAFF. CDR3 coding DNA: TGTGCCAGCAGTTACAGGGGGCACGACACTGAAGCTTTCTTT.

This chain connects TRBV18 to TRBJ1-1; 8 bases are a match to TRBD1. V was pared by 5 bases and J by 2 bases, with 10 bases of the junction left unmatched. This CDR3 contains 16 residues. CDR1 KGHSH and CDR2 LQKENI come from the germline V gene. CDR3 nucleotides: TGTGCCAGCTCATCCGGACAGGGACTATTTAACACTGAAGCTTTCTTT. Encoded protein: CASSSGQGLFNTEAFF.

The V call is TRBV24-1, the J call TRBJ2-7, with 13 bases lining up with TRBD2. The CDR3 is 22 residues long. V shed 2 bases and J 2 bases; nucleotides not matched to a gene: 20. CDR1 is KGHDR, CDR2 SFDVKD, per germline. The DNA of the CDR3 is TGTGCCACCAGTGATTACTACGTCGGGACTAGCGGGGAAAGACCCACCACCTACGAGCAGTACTTC. Encoded protein: CATSDYYVGTSGERPTTYEQYF.

The chain carries TRBV28 and TRBJ1-5; a possible D gene is TRBD1 (5 bases). The CDR3 loop spans 15 amino acids. With 3 bases removed from V and 3 bases from J, the gap between germline ends came to 12 bases. Germline CDR1 reads MDHEN; CDR2 reads SYDVKM. Written as DNA, the CDR3 is TGTGCCAGCAGTTTCATTTCAGGGCTCAATCAGCCCCAGCATTTT. It codes for CASSFISGLNQPQHF.

The chain couples TRBV5-1 to TRBJ2-1; 10 nucleotides match TRBD2. V trimming: 5 bases; J trimming: 9 bases; junction bases outside the gene matches: 11. Germline V gene lookup returns CDR1 SGHRS and CDR2 YFSETQ. The CDR3 runs 15 residues. For the CDR3, the DNA is TGCGCCAGCAGTTTGACGGCCGGGACTAGCGTTGAGCAGTTCTTC. Its protein is CASSLTAGTSVEQFF. Using reference TRBV5-1 and TRBJ2-1 for the parts outside the CDR3, the full variable domain is KAGVTQTPRYLIKTRGQQVTLSCSPISGHRSVSWYQQTPGQGLQFLFEYFSETQRNKGNFPGRFSGRQFSNSRSEMNVSTLELGDSALYLCASSLTAGTSVEQFFGPGTRLTVL.

The V call is TRBV30, the J call TRBJ2-3, with 15 bases aligning to TRBD2. After removal of 5 bases from V and 0 bases from J, the junction contained 6 bases not matched to a gene. The CDR3 totals 17 residues. Germline V CDR1 and CDR2: GTSNPN, SVGIG (reference sequence). The CDR3 reads CAWQGTSGRLSTDTQYF. Here the CDR3 DNA reads TGTGCCTGGCAAGGGACTAGCGGGAGGCTTAGCACAGATACGCAGTATTTT.

The J gene is TRBJ1-2, the V gene TRBV5-4; 9 bases are shared with TRBD1. CDR1 is SGHNT and CDR2 is YYREEE in the germline V gene (reference sequence). The ends lost 0 bases at V and 3 bases at J; junction bases unmatched: 6. The length of the CDR3 is 16 residues. CDR3 amino acids: CASSLGQGGTDYGYTF. The CDR3 DNA sequence: TGTGCCAGCAGCTTGGGACAGGGGGGGACCGACTATGGCTACACCTTC.

This chain links TRBV7-9 with TRBJ1-2; a possible D gene is TRBD1 (6 bases). Germline CDR1 reads SEHNR; CDR2 reads FQNEAQ (reference sequence). V was trimmed by 1 base and J by 5 bases, leaving 17 bases between them. The CDR3 extends over 16 amino acids. The CDR3 nucleotides are TGTGCCAGCAGCTTAGGGACAGCTCCCTTGGGGTATGGCTACACCTTC. This translates into CASSLGTAPLGYGYTF.

The chain joins TRBV2 to TRBJ2-7, with a possible D match to TRBD2 (6 bases). V lost 6 bases, J lost 3 bases, and 9 bases lay in between. The CDR3 is made up of 12 amino acids. Germline CDR1 is SNHLY and CDR2 is FYNNEI. CDR3: CASSQTSYEQYF. CDR3 in DNA: TGTGCCAGCAGCCAGACTAGCTACGAGCAGTACTTC.

This chain links TRBV6-1 with TRBJ2-3; a possible D gene is TRBD1 (5 bases). V lost 3 bases and J 6 bases, leaving 10 bases between the germline ends. Germline loops: CDR1 MNHNS, CDR2 SASEGT. CDR3 length: 13 residues. The CDR3 DNA is TGTGCCAGCAGTGACCAAAACAGGGATACGCAGTATTTT. It specifies CASSDQNRDTQYF.

This chain connects TRBV27 to TRBJ2-7, with D tentatively TRBD2 (6 bases). CDR1 is MNHEY, CDR2 SMNVEV, per germline (reference sequence). V lost 0 bases to trimming and J lost 2 bases, with 14 bases between them. The CDR3 loop spans 16 amino acids. CDR3 amino acids: CASSLSITSRAYEQYF. CDR3 in DNA: TGTGCCAGCAGTTTATCGATAACTAGCCGGGCCTACGAGCAGTACTTC.

This clone has only a few counts. The rearrangement joins TRBV14 to TRBJ2-7; D is undetermined. The CDR3 has 12 amino acids. The ends were cut back, 0 bases at V and 3 bases at J, with 3 bases in the middle. The germline V gene encodes CDR1 SGHDN and CDR2 FVKESK. CDR3 nucleotides: TGTGCCAGCAGCCAAGATAGCTACGAGCAGTACTTC. This codes for CASSQDSYEQYF.